The 8 T cell receptor delta chains in this list originate from one sample, sequenced in a study of γδ T cells in repeated Plasmodium falciparum infection. TCRdb re-called the multiplex PCR reads through CATT. The table includes tens of thousands of delta-chain clones, 1.5% to 2% detected once. Bulk repertoires came from Vgamma9/Vdelta2+ or Vdelta2-negative gammadelta T cells flow-sorted from PBMC. The sample comprised gamma-delta T cells from blood. The receptors originated from a pool of human donors (malaria-infected and uninfected, not separated).

Details on this clone: The protein TCRdb gives is from a much larger clone and does not agree with this DNA's translation at residue 8, likely a read error; the protein shown here comes from the DNA. The chain is built from TRDV1 and TRDJ1; 12 bases are shared with TRDD3. V lost 3 bases to trimming and J lost 3 bases; unmatched junction nucleotides: 20. Germline V CDR1 and CDR2: TSWWSYY, QGS. CDR3 length equals 21 residues. The CDR3 sequence: CALGDRPPRHWGIPMADKLIF. CDR3 sequence (DNA): TGTGCTCTTGGGGACCGGCCTCCTCGCCACTGGGGGATACCCATGGCCGATAAACTCATCTTT.

This clone was seen repeatedly, ten times or more. This is likely an artifact of a read error, given a far larger clone one base away. Other DNA sequences within the sample encode an identical CDR3. The chain links TRDV1 to TRDJ1; 9 positions match TRDD2. Per the germline V gene, CDR1 is TSWWSYY and CDR2 is QGS. The CDR3 spans 22 residues. CDR3 sequence reads: CALGELPSYMGGGHSYTDKLIF. CDR3 nucleotide sequence: TGTGCTCTTGGAGAACTACCTTCCTACATGGGTGGGGGTCACTCATACACCGATAAACTCATCTTT.

This clone occurred many times. The chain combines TRDV2 with TRDJ1; 11 bases are shared with TRDD3. There are 17 residues in the CDR3. Germline V gives CDR1 GEAIGNYY, CDR2 EKD. The V segment lost 2 bases and the J segment 8 bases; nucleotides outside the gene matches: 15. CDR3 nucleotide sequence: TGTGCCTGTGACAAATTAAATGGGGGATACGAACTAAACAAACTCATCTTT. This sequence encodes CACDKLNGGYELNKLIF.

Concerning this clone itself: With a far larger clone one base away, a read error is the likely cause. In the same sample, other DNA sequences code for this CDR3. V is TRDV1 and J is TRDJ1; possible D gene TRDD2, 6 bases. No J segment appears in TCRdb, so it was assigned here by matching the sequence to germline. This CDR3 has 14 amino acids. Trimming took off 4 bases at V and 8 bases at J, with 17 bases between the two ends. Germline V gene lookup returns CDR1 TSWWSYY and CDR2 QGS. For the CDR3, the DNA is TGTGCTCTTGGGGCCACCTCCTACCGGGGGAAACTCATCTTT. This codes for CALGATSYRGKLIF.

V and J are TRDV1 and TRDJ1; tentative D call: TRDD1 (5 bases). As TCRdb names no J gene, one was assigned here on the basis of a DNA match to germline. Trimming removed 1 base at V and 5 bases at J, with 32 bases between. The CDR3 has 21 amino acids. CDR1 TSWWSYY and CDR2 QGS come from the germline V gene. The CDR3 is CALGEQKEISPLLLTLDKLIF. The DNA of the CDR3 is TGTGCTCTTGGGGAACAAAAAGAAATTTCCCCTCTTCTACTGACGCTTGATAAACTCATCTTT.

As for this clone: This DNA's translation and the protein TCRdb lists, from a much larger clone, do not match at residue 7, likely due to a read error; the protein shown is translated from the DNA. V and J are TRDV1 and TRDJ1, with D perhaps matching TRDD3 (7 bases). TCRdb carries no J gene annotation; the J gene was assigned here by matching the DNA with germline. The V and J ends lost 0 bases and 1 base respectively, with 33 bases between them. The CDR3 has 23 amino acids. The germline gives CDR1 TSWWSYY, CDR2 QGS. CDR3 coding DNA: TGTGCTCTTGGGGAACTAGCATCCTACGGTGAACTATACTGGGGAATACCCACCGATAAACTCATCTTT. This encodes CALGELASYGELYWGIPTDKLIF.

No call was made for the V gene; the J gene is TRDJ2. This CDR3 is 12 amino acids long. The CDR3 region has the DNA TGTGCCACCATTACTGGGAAAGCACAAAGCTTCTTT. It encodes CATITGKAQSFF.

As to this clone: This DNA's translation differs at residue 10 from TCRdb's protein, which comes from a much larger clone; a read error is likely, and the protein shown is translated from the DNA. This rearrangement joins TRDV1 to TRDJ1; TRDD3 matches at 10 bases. CDR1 is TSWWSYY, CDR2 QGS, per germline. The CDR3 spans 16 residues. The trim removed 3 bases at V and 2 bases at J, leaving 6 bases unmatched. The CDR3 here is CALGELNWGMTDKLIF. CDR3 nucleotide sequence: TGTGCTCTTGGGGAGCTCAACTGGGGGATGACCGATAAACTCATCTTT.